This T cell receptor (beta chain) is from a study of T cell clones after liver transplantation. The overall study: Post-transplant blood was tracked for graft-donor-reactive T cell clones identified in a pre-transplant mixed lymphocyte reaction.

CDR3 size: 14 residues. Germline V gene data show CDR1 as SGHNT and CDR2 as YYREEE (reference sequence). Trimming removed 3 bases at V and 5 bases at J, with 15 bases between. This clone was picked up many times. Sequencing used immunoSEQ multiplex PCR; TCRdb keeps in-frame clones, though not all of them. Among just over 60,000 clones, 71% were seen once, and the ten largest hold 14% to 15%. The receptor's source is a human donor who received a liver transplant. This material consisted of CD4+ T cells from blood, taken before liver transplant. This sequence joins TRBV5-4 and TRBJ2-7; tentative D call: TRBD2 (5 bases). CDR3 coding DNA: TGTGCCAGCAGCTCGCCGTGGCTCGGGAACGAGCAGTACTTC. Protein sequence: CASSSPWLGNEQYF.